The 29 T cell receptor beta chains below were found in one sample sequenced in a study of T cells in Graves' hyperthyroidism and ophthalmopathy. From RNA transcripts, TCR beta CDR3 regions were amplified. First-round RT-PCR with HTBI primers amplified the TCR CDR3 region. From the multiplex PCR reads, TCRdb called clonotypes with MiXCR, one entry per CDR3 protein. Altogether tens of thousands of distinct CDR3 sequences are present, about 49% being singletons, with the ten largest covering approximately 6.2%. The sample taken for sequencing was blood. These receptor sequences come from a woman aged 50 to 60 with Graves' hyperthyroidism that later progressed to Graves' ophthalmopathy.

Judged by abundance, this clonotype is medium-sized. The chain employs TRBV10-3 and TRBJ2-3, with D tentatively TRBD1 (6 bases). Germline CDR1 and CDR2: ENHRY and SYGVKD. The CDR3 is 13 residues long. V was pared by 5 bases and J by 4 bases, with 10 bases between. CDR3 protein: CAISFSGADTQYF. The CDR3 nucleotides read TGTGCCATCAGTTTCTCAGGGGCAGATACGCAGTATTTT.

In the case of this clonotype: Likely a read error: the CDR3 ends without its conserved phenylalanine or tryptophan. The chain couples TRBV7-2 to TRBJ1-2; TRBD1 agrees at 8 bases. Per germline, CDR1 SGHTA and CDR2 FQGNSA. The V gene end was trimmed by 3 bases and the J gene end by 5 bases; junction bases not matched to a gene: 5. The CDR3 loop spans 14 amino acids. CDR3 in amino acids: CASSLNQGAYGYTY. Here the CDR3 DNA reads TGTGCCAGCAGCTTGAATCAGGGGGCGTATGGCTACACCTAC.

The chain recombines TRBV28 with TRBJ2-4; D is unresolved. CDR1 and CDR2 (germline): MDHEN, SYDVKM. The CDR3 covers 16 residues. V dropped 3 bases and J dropped 6 bases, with 18 bases sitting between them. CDR3 loop: CASSFPLVKGGNIQYF. The CDR3 nucleotides read TGTGCCAGCAGTTTTCCGCTCGTTAAGGGTGGAAACATTCAGTACTTC.

There are many counts of this clonotype. The chain uses TRBV7-6 and TRBJ1-1, with D unresolved. CDR1 SGHVS and CDR2 FNYEAQ come from the germline V gene. CDR3 length: 12 residues. V was trimmed by 8 bases and J by 2 bases, leaving 9 bases between them. CDR3 sequence (DNA): TGTGCCAGCTCGGAAGGTAACACTGAAGCTTTCTTT. This encodes CASSEGNTEAFF.

A note on this clonotype: In this CDR3 the conserved last residue, phenylalanine or tryptophan, is missing, so a read error is likely. Because the CDR3's place on the DNA is in doubt, the DNA is left out and the CDR3 is given as listed by TCRdb. The gene calls are TRBV11-2 and TRBJ2-1. The CDR3 spans 12 residues, counting both ends. Germline V CDR1 and CDR2: SGHAT, FQNNGV. This CDR3 reads CASSTVGNERFI.

This clonotype has ten or more counts. J is TRBJ1-2 and V is TRBV9, with D perhaps TRBD1 (5 bases). The ends were cut back, 4 bases at V and 10 bases at J, with 20 bases in the middle. The germline CDR1 and CDR2 sequences are SGDLS and YYNGEE. The CDR3 runs to 14 residues. The CDR3 region has the DNA TGTGCCAGCAGCTTCCGCACGGAGACAGCTTACTACACCTTC. This codes for CASSFRTETAYYTF.

This clonotype came up many times. The chain uses TRBV5-1 and TRBJ2-3; D tentatively reads TRBD1 or TRBD2 (7 bases each). Germline V CDR1 and CDR2: SGHRS, YFSETQ. CDR3 length: 16 residues. The V and J ends lost 0 bases and 6 bases respectively, with 17 bases between them. Here the CDR3 reads CASSLEPSGGGDTQYF. The CDR3 DNA reads as TGCGCCAGCAGCTTGGAGCCTAGCGGAGGGGGCGATACGCAGTATTTT.

The chain uses TRBV5-1 and TRBJ2-7; 7 positions match TRBD2. CDR3 length: 14 residues. Germline trimming cut 5 bases from V and 6 bases from J; bases unmatched to any gene: 11. Looked up from germline, CDR1 is SGHRS and CDR2 is YFSETQ. The chain's CDR3 is CASRSQRGSGEQYF. The CDR3 DNA reads as TGCGCCAGCAGGTCTCAACGCGGGAGCGGCGAGCAGTACTTC.

This clonotype has only a few counts. CDR3: CAWSVYRQGRLYEQYF. The DNA of the CDR3 is TGTGCCTGGAGTGTATATCGGCAGGGGAGGCTATACGAGCAGTACTTC. The J gene is TRBJ2-7, the V gene TRBV30; D may match TRBD1 or TRBD2 (6 bases each). V was clipped by 0 bases and J by 4 bases, with 19 bases between them. The germline V gene encodes CDR1 GTSNPN and CDR2 SVGIG (reference sequence). The length of the CDR3 is 16 residues.

Ten or more counts support this clonotype. The chain is built from TRBV7-2 and TRBJ2-1; 12 nucleotides match TRBD2. The CDR3 loop spans 16 amino acids. The germline V gene encodes CDR1 SGHTA and CDR2 FQGNSA. J gave up 4 bases and V 5 bases, and 6 bases lay outside the gene matches. The CDR3 bases are TGTGCCAGCAGCCACACCACTAGCGGGAGGTACAATGAGCAGTTCTTC. This encodes CASSHTTSGRYNEQFF.

On this clonotype itself: The conserved phenylalanine or tryptophan normally closing the CDR3 is absent here, so this likely arose from a read error. No DNA is shown, since the ends of the CDR3 on it are uncertain; the CDR3 is the one TCRdb lists. The chain is built from TRBV7-9 and TRBJ2-5; the DNA was not compared with TRBD1, the D call given in the table. The CDR3 sequence runs 8 residues, both termini included. Germline V gene sequence: CDR1 SEHNR, CDR2 FQNEAQ (reference sequence). CDR3 residues: CASSLART.

The sample holds many counts of this clonotype. The rearrangement links TRBV18 to TRBJ1-6; D is unresolved. CDR3 length: 13 residues. The germline gives CDR1 KGHSH, CDR2 LQKENI. Trimming removed 4 bases at V and 10 bases at J, with 11 bases between. The CDR3 loop reads CASSREFGSPLHF. Here the CDR3 DNA reads TGTGCCAGCTCACGGGAGTTCGGCTCACCCCTCCACTTT. Supplemented by reference TRBV18 and TRBJ1-6, the full variable domain reads NAGVMQNPRHLVRRRGQEARLRCSPMKGHSHVYWYRQLPEEGLKFMVYLQKENIIDESGMPKERFSAEFPKEGPSILRIQQVVRGDSAAYFCASSREFGSPLHFGNGTRLTVT.

This clonotype is categorized as medium-sized. J is TRBJ2-7 and V is TRBV10-3, with TRBD2 matching over 8 bases. The germline CDR1 and CDR2 sequences are ENHRY and SYGVKD. V lost 6 bases to trimming and J lost 3 bases; unmatched junction nucleotides: 4. This CDR3 contains 13 residues. CDR3 amino acids: CAISEGLVYEQYF. CDR3 nucleotides: TGTGCCATCAGCGAGGGACTAGTCTACGAGCAGTACTTC.

This clonotype is medium-sized within its sample. This chain uses TRBV24-1 with TRBJ2-2; D perhaps matches TRBD2 (5 bases). V lost 2 bases and J lost 6, with 9 bases in between. Germline V gene lookup returns CDR1 KGHDR and CDR2 SFDVKD. CDR3 length equals 14 residues. CDR3 amino acids: CATSDWLASGELFF. The CDR3 nucleotides are TGTGCCACCAGTGATTGGTTAGCGTCCGGGGAGCTGTTTTTT.

There are many counts of this clonotype. The chain recombines TRBV4-2 with TRBJ2-7; 10 bases fit TRBD2. The V gene end was trimmed by 0 bases and the J gene end by 0 bases; junction bases not matched to a gene: 8. The V gene's germline CDR1 is LGHNA and CDR2 YNFKEQ. The CDR3 length is 18 residues. The CDR3 here is CASSQDWTSGSSSYEQYF. CDR3 nucleotides: TGTGCCAGCAGCCAAGATTGGACTAGCGGTTCTAGCTCCTACGAGCAGTACTTC.

This clonotype is medium-sized. The CDR3 loop is CATSRERIVTQQFF. The CDR3 coding sequence is TGTGCCACCAGCAGAGAAAGGATAGTGACTCAGCAGTTCTTC. The chain is built from TRBV15 and TRBJ2-1, with D hard to call. This CDR3 comprises 14 residues. Germline lookup yields CDR1 LNHNV and CDR2 YYDKDF (reference sequence). Trimming removed 0 bases at V and 11 bases at J, with 14 bases between.

Points on this clonotype: The conserved phenylalanine or tryptophan normally closing the CDR3 is absent here, so this likely arose from a read error. The J gene is TRBJ2-2, the V gene TRBV24-1; TRBD1 might be the D (5 bases). The germline V gene encodes CDR1 KGHDR and CDR2 SFDVKD. The CDR3 runs 13 residues. CDR3 protein: CPQGCANTGELFS. The DNA for the CDR3 is TGTCCCCAGGGCTGTGCGAACACCGGGGAGCTGTTTTCT.

About this clonotype itself: Germline and junction disagree at one end, which may indicate a read error. The chain has TRBV20-1 and TRBJ2-1; D is perhaps TRBD1 or TRBD2 (5 bases each). The CDR3 runs 11 residues. CDR1 and CDR2 (germline): DFQATT, SNEGSKA (reference sequence). The CDR3 DNA is TGCATTGCTAGTAGGGACGTCAAGCAGTTCTTC. Translating gives CIASRDVKQFF.

The rearrangement uses TRBV7-2 and TRBJ2-1, with 7 bases matching TRBD2. Germline V gene lookup returns CDR1 SGHTA and CDR2 FQGNSA. Losses at the gene ends were 4 bases for V and 2 bases for J; bases not matched to a gene: 8. The length of the CDR3 is 16 residues. CDR3 nucleotide sequence: TGTGCCAGCAGCTGGGGCCCTAGCGGAACCTACAATGAGCAGTTCTTC. Amino acids: CASSWGPSGTYNEQFF.

The CDR3 protein is CASRLSYEQYF. The DNA for the CDR3 is TGTGCCAGCAGACTAAGTTACGAGCAGTACTTC. The chain is built from TRBV12-3 or TRBV12-4 and TRBJ2-7; D gene unclear. This CDR3 spans 11 amino acids. Trimming removed 6 bases from V and 4 bases from J, with 7 bases in between.

By share, this clonotype ranks as medium-sized (0.01 to 0.1%). This chain links TRBV20-1 with TRBJ2-1; tentatively, D is TRBD2 (5 bases). The length of the CDR3 is 11 residues. The germline V gene encodes CDR1 DFQATT and CDR2 SNEGSKA (reference sequence). The ends were cut back, 6 bases at V and 8 bases at J, with 11 bases in the middle. The CDR3 reads CSATSSDEQFF. The DNA for the CDR3 is TGCAGTGCAACTAGTTCGGATGAGCAGTTCTTC.

V gene TRBV25-1 combines with J gene TRBJ2-1, with D unresolved. Germline assignment: CDR1 MGHDK and CDR2 SYGVNS. The CDR3 runs to 12 residues. V lost 8 bases and J 7 bases, leaving 12 bases between the germline ends. In DNA form, the CDR3 reads TGTGCCAGCGTCGTGAGAGGAAATGAGCAGTTCTTC. This encodes CASVVRGNEQFF.

The rearrangement links TRBV20-1 to TRBJ1-2; TRBD1 is a possible D gene (5 bases). In germline, CDR1 is DFQATT, CDR2 SNEGSKA (reference sequence). V was clipped by 3 bases and J by 8 bases, with 16 bases between them. This CDR3 has 13 amino acids. The CDR3 nucleotides are TGCAGTGCTAGTATTCAGGGCAGGCACGGCTACACCTTC. As protein: CSASIQGRHGYTF.

V and J are TRBV24-1 and TRBJ2-1; D possibly corresponds to TRBD1 (6 bases). Germline V gene lookup returns CDR1 KGHDR and CDR2 SFDVKD. V lost 4 bases and J lost 8, with 17 bases in between. This CDR3 spans 15 amino acids. This CDR3 is CATSDRGLIVDEQFF. CDR3 nucleotides: TGTGCCACCAGTGACAGGGGCTTAATCGTCGATGAGCAGTTCTTC.

This clonotype has at least ten counts. The genes are TRBV10-3 and TRBJ2-7; TRBD1 matches at 12 bases. Per germline, CDR1 ENHRY and CDR2 SYGVKD. J was trimmed by 7 bases and V by 3 bases; bases with no gene match: 13. CDR3 length: 17 amino acids. CDR3 DNA: TGTGCCATCAGTGAAACCTCTCCGGGACAGGGGGCGTGGGAGCAGTACTTC. The encoded protein is CAISETSPGQGAWEQYF.

This clonotype was found many times. A read error is possible here, since a much larger clone lies one base away. This likely comes from a read error, as the CDR3 has no conserved phenylalanine or tryptophan at its end. CDR3 in amino acids: CASRGRLHNEQFL. In DNA, the CDR3 is TGTGCCAGCAGAGGTCGGCTGCACAATGAGCAGTTCCTC. This sequence joins TRBV7-8 and TRBJ2-1; D remains unclear. Germline CDR1 and CDR2: SGHVS and FQNEAQ. The length of the CDR3 is 13 residues. V was clipped by 6 bases and J by 5 bases, with 11 bases between them.

The gene calls are TRBV9 and TRBJ1-1, with D unresolved. The length of the CDR3 is 15 residues. With 0 bases removed from V and 5 bases from J, the gap between germline ends came to 14 bases. Germline CDR1 is SGDLS and CDR2 is YYNGEE. CDR3 sequence reads: CASSVDPGGWTEAFF. CDR3 sequence (DNA): TGTGCCAGCAGCGTAGATCCGGGCGGTTGGACTGAAGCTTTCTTT. Drawing the rest from reference TRBV9 and TRBJ1-1, the complete variable domain is DSGVTQTPKHLITATGQRVTLRCSPRSGDLSVYWYQQSLDQGLQFLIQYYNGEERAKGNILERFSAQQFPDLHSELNLSSLELGDSALYFCASSVDPGGWTEAFFGQGTRLTVV.

In its sample, this clonotype is medium-sized. The chain recombines TRBV10-3 with TRBJ1-1; D is perhaps TRBD1 (6 bases). The V end lost 6 bases, the J end lost 5 bases, and 16 bases lay between the germline ends. Germline V gene sequence: CDR1 ENHRY, CDR2 SYGVKD. There are 14 residues in the CDR3. This CDR3 reads CAIRAGTSRTEAFF. The CDR3 bases are TGTGCCATCAGGGCCGGGACATCTAGGACTGAAGCTTTCTTT.

V usage is TRBV6-5 and J usage is TRBJ1-5; 9 bases line up with TRBD1. Germline-derived CDR1 and CDR2 are MNHEY and SVGAGI. The length of the CDR3 is 15 residues. Trimming took 6 bases from V and 6 from J; bases not matched to a gene: 9. The CDR3 region has the DNA TGTGCCAGCAGCCAAGTGGGACAGGGCACTCAGCCCCAGCATTTT. Amino acid sequence: CASSQVGQGTQPQHF.